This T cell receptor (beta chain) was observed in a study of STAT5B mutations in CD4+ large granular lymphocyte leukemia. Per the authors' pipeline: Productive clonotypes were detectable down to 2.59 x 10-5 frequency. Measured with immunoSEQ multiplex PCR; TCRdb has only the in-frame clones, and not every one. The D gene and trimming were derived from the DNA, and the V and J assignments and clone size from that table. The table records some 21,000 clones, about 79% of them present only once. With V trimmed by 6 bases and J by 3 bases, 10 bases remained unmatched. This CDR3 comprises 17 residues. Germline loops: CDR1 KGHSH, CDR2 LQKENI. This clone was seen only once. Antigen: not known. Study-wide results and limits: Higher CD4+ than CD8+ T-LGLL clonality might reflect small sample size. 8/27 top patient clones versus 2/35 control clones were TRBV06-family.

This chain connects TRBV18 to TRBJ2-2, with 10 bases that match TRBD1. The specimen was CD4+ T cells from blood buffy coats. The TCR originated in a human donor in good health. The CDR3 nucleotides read TGTGCCAGCTCGCCCCCGGGGACAGGGGCCGACACCGGGGAGCTGTTTTTT. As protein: CASSPPGTGADTGELFF. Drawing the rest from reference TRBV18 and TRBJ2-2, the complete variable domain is NAGVMQNPRHLVRRRGQEARLRCSPMKGHSHVYWYRQLPEEGLKFMVYLQKENIIDESGMPKERFSAEFPKEGPSILRIQQVVRGDSAAYFCASSPPGTGADTGELFFGEGSRLTVL.